What follows are 8 T cell receptor beta chains derived from one specimen sequenced in a study of blood T cell repertoires in COVID-19. Libraries were prepared by immunoSEQ multiplex PCR; TCRdb keeps only in-frame clonotypes and omits some of them. The sample holds 90,000 or so clones, about nine tenths seen once. Sequenced input: peripheral blood. The receptors here all came from a human donor with active COVID-19. The donor label of this sample is uncertain.

The chain joins TRBV4-1 to TRBJ1-2; 12 positions match TRBD1. With V trimmed by 4 bases and J by 8 bases, 11 bases remained unmatched. CDR3 size: 16 residues. Per the germline V gene, CDR1 is MGHRA and CDR2 is YSYEKL. The CDR3 sequence: CASSRPGQGAPRGYTF. The CDR3, as DNA: TGCGCCAGCAGCCGGCCGGGACAGGGGGCGCCGAGAGGCTACACCTTC.

The chain links TRBV11-3 to TRBJ2-7; 7 bases match TRBD1. CDR1 is SGHNT and CDR2 is YENEEA in the germline V gene. Trimming took 5 bases from V and 6 from J; bases not matched to a gene: 10. This CDR3 has 14 amino acids. In DNA form, the CDR3 reads TGTGCCAGCAGCCCCCGACAGGGTGAGGCCGAGCAGTACTTC. It codes for CASSPRQGEAEQYF.

This chain links TRBV15 with TRBJ2-3, with 7 bases matching TRBD2. This CDR3 is 17 amino acids long. The junction had 10 bases not matched to a gene; V was cut back by 0 bases and J by 4 bases. CDR1 is LNHNV and CDR2 is YYDKDF in the germline V gene (reference sequence). In nucleotides, the CDR3 is TGTGCCACCAGCAGAGATTACAGCGGGGCCCTCGCAGATACGCAGTATTTT. Protein: CATSRDYSGALADTQYF.

This chain links TRBV18 with TRBJ2-7, with 10 bases identical to TRBD2. The CDR3 is 19 amino acids. Germline trimming cut 6 bases from V and 0 bases from J; bases unmatched to any gene: 17. Germline V CDR1 and CDR2: KGHSH, LQKENI. The DNA of the CDR3 is TGTGCCAGCTCTCTTCTAGCGGGGGTGACCCCTAGGAGCTCCTACGAGCAGTACTTC. It specifies CASSLLAGVTPRSSYEQYF.

This chain uses TRBV3-1 (or the pseudogene TRBV3-2) with TRBJ1-3; D may be TRBD1 (5 bases). This CDR3 is 18 amino acids long. V was shortened by 1 base and J by 0 bases, with 16 bases between the two germline ends. Per the germline V gene, CDR1 is LGHDT and CDR2 is YNNKEL (reference sequence). CDR3 coding DNA: TGTGCCAGCAGCCAAGTTCAGGGTTCCGCCGCCTCTGGAAACACCATATATTTT. Encoded protein: CASSQVQGSAASGNTIYF.

The chain employs TRBV3-1 (or the pseudogene TRBV3-2) and TRBJ2-7; the match to TRBD1 covers 7 bases. CDR1 and CDR2 (germline): LGHDT, YNNKEL (reference sequence). With 2 bases clipped from V and 7 bases from J, the junction kept 8 bases outside the gene matches. There are 14 residues in the CDR3. The CDR3 nucleotides are TGTGCCAGCAGCCAACTGACAGGGCCCCTAGAGCAGTACTTC. This sequence encodes CASSQLTGPLEQYF.

The rearrangement joins TRBV11-2 to TRBJ2-5, with TRBD1 identical over 7 bases. Germline-derived CDR1 and CDR2 are SGHAT and FQNNGV. J gave up 5 bases and V 5 bases, and 17 bases lay outside the gene matches. This CDR3 contains 17 residues. CDR3 nucleotide sequence: TGTGCCAGCAGCCAGAGGGGGCGAGGAGGTCGGGTGGAGACCCAGTACTTC. This translates into CASSQRGRGGRVETQYF.

The V gene is TRBV19, the J gene TRBJ1-1, with D hard to call. Germline CDR1 and CDR2: LNHDA and SQIVND (reference sequence). Trimming pared 6 bases from V and 3 bases from J, leaving 11 bases between. This CDR3 contains 13 residues. The CDR3 loop is CASSENRDTEAFF. The CDR3 nucleotides read TGTGCCAGTAGCGAGAACCGGGACACTGAAGCTTTCTTT. The full variable domain, completed using reference TRBV19 and TRBJ1-1, is DGGITQSPKYLFRKEGQNVTLSCEQNLNHDAMYWYRQDPGQGLRLIYYSQIVNDFQKGDIAEGYSVSREKKESFPLTVTSAQKNPTAFYLCASSENRDTEAFFGQGTRLTVV.